A selection of T cell receptor beta chains follows, all from one sample in a study of T cells after yellow fever vaccination. TCRdb ran MiXCR on the 5' RACE reads and lists one entry per CDR3 protein. This sample has hundreds of thousands of distinct CDR3 sequences, with 3.6% found just once. The specimen was PBMCs, collected on the day of the yellow fever booster vaccination. These receptor sequences come from a man between 18 and 35 years old who received the YFV17D yellow fever vaccine. The CDR3 runs from the conserved cysteine through the conserved F or W. A D gene is named only where the DNA matches it firmly. Clone size is given for some rows only: seen once, a few or many times, or a class if the clone is expanded.

v_gene: TRBV4-2
abundance: many
d_gene: TRBD2
j_gene: TRBJ2-4
len: 15
CDR3nt: TGTGCCAGCAGCCAAGAACGGGGGGGGATTGACATTCAGTACTTC
CDR3aa: CASSQERGGIDIQYF

v_gene: TRBV3-1
abundance: .
d_gene: .
j_gene: TRBJ1-5
len: 14
CDR3nt: TGTGCCAGCAGCCGAGGACTCAAAAATCAGCCCCAGCATTTT
CDR3aa: CASSRGLKNQPQHF

v_gene: TRBV5-1
abundance: .
d_gene: .
j_gene: TRBJ1-1
len: 15
CDR3nt: TGCGCCAGCAGCTTGGTGGGGATTGAAGGGAATGAAGCTTTCTTT
CDR3aa: CASSLVGIEGNEAFF

v_gene: TRBV12-3/TRBV12-4
abundance: .
d_gene: TRBD1
j_gene: TRBJ1-2
len: 15
CDR3nt: TGTGCCAGCAGTCTGCCGGGACAGGGACGTTCTGGCTACACCTTC
CDR3aa: CASSLPGQGRSGYTF

v_gene: TRBV4-2
abundance: many
d_gene: TRBD1
j_gene: TRBJ2-1
len: 16
CDR3nt: TGTGCCAGCAGCCAAGAAGACAGGGGTGGATACAATGAGCAGTTCTTC
CDR3aa: CASSQEDRGGYNEQFF

v_gene: TRBV11-1
abundance: many
d_gene: TRBD1
j_gene: TRBJ2-1
len: 16
CDR3nt: TGTGCCAGCAGCAGTAGGCGACAGGGGTTCCACAATGAGCAGTTCTTC
CDR3aa: CASSSRRQGFHNEQFF

v_gene: TRBV10-2
abundance: few
d_gene: .
j_gene: TRBJ2-1
len: 14
CDR3nt: TGCGCCAGCTGGGTAGCCGGGTATTACAATGAGCAGTTCTTC
CDR3aa: CASWVAGYYNEQFF

v_gene: TRBV13
abundance: many
d_gene: TRBD2
j_gene: TRBJ2-3
len: 19
CDR3nt: TGTGCCAGCAGCCACGGGACTAGCGGGGGGGCCACTCAGAGGGATACGCAGTATTTT
CDR3aa: CASSHGTSGGATQRDTQYF

v_gene: TRBV4-1
abundance: many
d_gene: TRBD2
j_gene: TRBJ2-1
len: 13
CDR3nt: TGCGCCAGCAGAGGGCGGGAGTACAATGAGCAGTTCTTC
CDR3aa: CASRGREYNEQFF

v_gene: TRBV5-1
abundance: many
d_gene: .
j_gene: TRBJ1-1
len: 14
CDR3nt: TGCGCCAGCTTGCCGGCGGGAGGGAACACTGAAGCTTTCTTT
CDR3aa: CASLPAGGNTEAFF

v_gene: TRBV7-8
abundance: few
d_gene: .
j_gene: TRBJ2-2
len: 16
CDR3nt: TGTGCCAGCAGCACTCACATGGGGGTTGTTAGCGGGGAGCTGTTTTTT
CDR3aa: CASSTHMGVVSGELFF

v_gene: TRBV6-4
abundance: many
d_gene: TRBD2
j_gene: TRBJ2-1
len: 15
CDR3nt: TGTGCCAGCAGTGACGACTCCGATCGGGGGGGTGAGCAGTTCTTC
CDR3aa: CASSDDSDRGGEQFF

v_gene: TRBV4-1
abundance: many
d_gene: TRBD1
j_gene: TRBJ1-1
len: 14
CDR3nt: TGCGCCAGCAGCCGTACAGGGGGCCTGGGGGAAGCTTTCTTT
CDR3aa: CASSRTGGLGEAFF

v_gene: TRBV6-1
abundance: many
d_gene: .
j_gene: TRBJ1-2
len: 15
CDR3nt: TGTGCCAGCAGTGATGTGAGGGCCCCGCTCTATGGCTACACCTTC
CDR3aa: CASSDVRAPLYGYTF

v_gene: TRBV5-1
abundance: .
d_gene: TRBD1
j_gene: TRBJ2-7
len: 14
CDR3nt: TGCGCCAGCAGCCATCGACAGGGGTTCAACGAGCAGTACTTC
CDR3aa: CASSHRQGFNEQYF

v_gene: TRBV12-3/TRBV12-4
abundance: many
d_gene: .
j_gene: TRBJ1-3
len: 13
CDR3nt: TGTGCCAGCACCTTAATGGGTATCAACACCATATATTTT
CDR3aa: CASTLMGINTIYF

v_gene: TRBV5-1
abundance: .
d_gene: TRBD2
j_gene: TRBJ2-1
len: 17
CDR3nt: TGCGCCAGCAGCTTGGTGGCCGGGGGGAGCTCCTACAATGAGCAGTTCTTC
CDR3aa: CASSLVAGGSSYNEQFF

v_gene: TRBV19
abundance: few
d_gene: TRBD1
j_gene: TRBJ2-2
len: 14
CDR3nt: TGTGCCAGTACCCCAGGGGGTAACACCGGGGAGCTGTTTTTT
CDR3aa: CASTPGGNTGELFF

v_gene: TRBV5-4
abundance: .
d_gene: .
j_gene: TRBJ1-2
len: 15
CDR3nt: TGTGCCAGCAGCCCCACCGGGGGGGGCGGCTATGGCTACACCTTC
CDR3aa: CASSPTGGGGYGYTF

v_gene: TRBV18
abundance: .
d_gene: .
j_gene: TRBJ1-5
len: 12
CDR3nt: TGTGCCAGCTCCGCAGGAGATCAGCTCCAGCATTTT
CDR3aa: CASSAGDQLQHF

v_gene: TRBV27
abundance: few
d_gene: .
j_gene: TRBJ1-6
len: 14
CDR3nt: TGTGCCAGCAGTTTCCAGGGGCAGGGATCACCCCTCCACTTT
CDR3aa: CASSFQGQGSPLHF

v_gene: TRBV20-1
abundance: .
d_gene: .
j_gene: TRBJ1-4
len: 12
CDR3nt: TGCAGTGCCCAGGGGTCTAATGAAAAACTGTTTTTT
CDR3aa: CSAQGSNEKLFF

v_gene: TRBV28
abundance: few
d_gene: .
j_gene: TRBJ2-1
len: 15
CDR3nt: TGTGCCAGCAGTTTACGGTACGGCGGGTACAATGAGCAGTTCTTC
CDR3aa: CASSLRYGGYNEQFF

v_gene: TRBV12-3/TRBV12-4
abundance: many
d_gene: .
j_gene: TRBJ2-1
len: 14
CDR3nt: TGTGCCAGCAGTCCCCATCCCGTCCCCAATGAGCAGTTCTTC
CDR3aa: CASSPHPVPNEQFF

v_gene: TRBV5-1
abundance: many
d_gene: .
j_gene: TRBJ2-3
len: 17
CDR3nt: TGCGCCAGCAGCTCGCCTCCGGGTGCGGAAAGCACAGATACGCAGTATTTT
CDR3aa: CASSSPPGAESTDTQYF

v_gene: TRBV20-1
abundance: .
d_gene: TRBD1
j_gene: TRBJ2-1
len: 14
CDR3nt: TGCAGTGCTAGTCAGCCCGGGGCAGGGGGCAAGCAGTTCTTC
CDR3aa: CSASQPGAGGKQFF

v_gene: TRBV27
abundance: few
d_gene: .
j_gene: TRBJ2-7
len: 15
CDR3nt: TGTGCCAGCAGTTGGCTGGGGGGCGGATCCTACGAGCAGTACTTC
CDR3aa: CASSWLGGGSYEQYF